This T cell receptor beta chain came from a study of shared clonotypes between healthy human individuals. Regarding the study as a whole: The diversity represented, both genetic and in exposure history, was limited by few donors.

Worth noting for this clone: Its antigen is still unknown. A far larger clone is one base from this, pointing to a likely read error. Different DNA sequences within this sample yield the same CDR3.

Libraries were prepared by immunoSEQ multiplex PCR; TCRdb keeps only in-frame clonotypes and omits some of them. The data show approximately 1,000,000 clones, 60% to 85% seen once. CDR1 MGHDK and CDR2 SYGVNS come from the germline V gene. The CDR3 sequence is 16 residues long. The receptor was isolated from a man between 18 and 29 years old in good health. Some clones in this sample may be carry-over from other donors' samples. The chain has TRBV25-1 and TRBJ2-1, with 9 nucleotides matching TRBD2. Sample: memory CD4+ T cells from PBMCs. This sample's subset: CD45RA-negative fraction. The CDR3 nucleotides are TGTGCCAGCGGTGAGGGGGCGGGAGGGTGGTACAATGAGCAGTTCTTC. It translates to CASGEGAGGWYNEQFF.